These 32 T cell receptor beta chains came from one sample sequenced in a study of shared clonotypes between healthy human individuals. Sequencing was performed with immunoSEQ multiplex PCR; in TCRdb, only in-frame clones are kept and a portion is missing. Of about 330,000 clones in the sample, 80% to 90% were seen once. The sample consisted of memory CD8+ T cells sorted from blood. Subset: CD45RO+ cells pooled with CCR7-negative TemRA cells. These receptors originate from a man aged 18 to 30 in good health.

In regard to this clone: At the DNA level, this CDR3 is encoded by other sequences in the same sample as well. The chain recombines TRBV7-9 with TRBJ1-2; the match to TRBD1 covers 8 bases. Germline V gene sequence: CDR1 SEHNR, CDR2 FQNEAQ (reference sequence). CDR3 length: 13 amino acids. The V segment lost 5 bases and the J segment 4 bases; nucleotides outside the gene matches: 3. This CDR3 is CASSLGQGYGYTF. The CDR3, as DNA: TGTGCCAGCAGCCTAGGACAGGGCTATGGCTACACCTTC.

Only a few counts were recorded for this clone. The CDR3: CASSSSDHEQFF. The CDR3 DNA is TGTGCCAGCAGCTCGTCAGACCATGAGCAGTTCTTC. This rearrangement joins TRBV5-6 to TRBJ2-1; D gene unclear. Germline CDR1 reads SGHDT; CDR2 reads YYEEEE. Trimming removed 3 bases from V and 8 bases from J, with 9 bases in between. The CDR3 contains 12 residues.

The V and J genes are TRBV6-5 and TRBJ2-5; TRBD2 aligns across 9 bases. Germline V lookup: CDR1 MNHEY, CDR2 SVGAGI. V gave up 1 base and J gave up 3 bases; unmatched junction bases: 3. The CDR3 sequence is 15 residues long. The chain's CDR3 is CASSYFSSGKETQYF. CDR3 coding DNA: TGTGCCAGCAGTTACTTCTCTAGCGGGAAAGAGACCCAGTACTTC.

V usage is TRBV9 and J usage is TRBJ2-5, with TRBD2 as a possible D gene (6 bases). The CDR3 covers 15 residues. Trimming pared 2 bases from V and 1 base from J, leaving 12 bases between. The germline V gene has CDR1 SGDLS and CDR2 YYNGEE. CDR3 sequence reads: CASSVGRLVQETQYF. In nucleotides, the CDR3 is TGTGCCAGCAGCGTGGGGCGACTAGTCCAAGAGACCCAGTACTTC.

The chain couples TRBV10-3 to TRBJ2-1; D is unclear. Trimming stripped 3 bases from V and 5 bases from J, with 14 bases between. Germline V gives CDR1 ENHRY, CDR2 SYGVKD. This CDR3 spans 15 amino acids. The CDR3 DNA is TGTGCCATCAGTGACTGGAACCCCCCCGACAATGAGCAGTTCTTC. As protein: CAISDWNPPDNEQFF.

This rearrangement joins TRBV13 to TRBJ2-5; 9 bases fit TRBD1. The CDR3 length is 17 residues. Germline trimming cut 4 bases from V and 1 base from J; bases unmatched to any gene: 10. Per germline, CDR1 PRHDT and CDR2 FYEKMQ (reference sequence). The CDR3 spells CASSSTDPGQGQETQYF. The CDR3 DNA reads TGTGCCAGCAGCTCAACAGATCCGGGACAGGGCCAAGAGACCCAGTACTTC.

This clone was observed once. The rearrangement joins TRBV5-1 to TRBJ2-7, with D unclear. CDR1 SGHRS and CDR2 YFSETQ come from the germline V gene. Trimming removed 0 bases at V and 0 bases at J, with 10 bases between. The CDR3 runs 15 residues. The CDR3 bases are TGCGCCAGCAGCTTGGGAACCGGGTCCTCCTACGAGCAGTACTTC. Residues: CASSLGTGSSYEQYF.

The table lists this clone with a few counts. The chain has TRBV6-1 and TRBJ1-1, with D hard to call. The CDR3 length is 14 residues. The germline V gene has CDR1 MNHNS and CDR2 SASEGT. V was pared by 0 bases and J by 4 bases, with 9 bases between. CDR3 sequence: CASSEAVLGTEAFF. DNA for the CDR3: TGTGCCAGCAGTGAAGCGGTCCTGGGCACTGAAGCTTTCTTT.

The count of this clone is one. The V call is TRBV19, the J call TRBJ2-7, with D unresolved. The V and J ends lost 3 bases and 2 bases respectively, with 14 bases between them. Germline V gene lookup returns CDR1 LNHDA and CDR2 SQIVND (reference sequence). The CDR3 runs to 15 residues. The CDR3 is CASSMERIGTYEQYF. The CDR3, as DNA: TGTGCCAGTAGTATGGAGAGGATTGGGACCTACGAGCAGTACTTC.

The gene calls are TRBV4-3 and TRBJ1-2; no definite D call. This CDR3 region has 15 residues. The ends were cut back, 0 bases at V and 2 bases at J, with 10 bases in the middle. The germline V gene has CDR1 LGHNA and CDR2 YSLEER. The CDR3 DNA reads TGCGCCAGCAGCCAAGACAGGTATTCCAACTATGGCTACACCTTC. As protein: CASSQDRYSNYGYTF.

This clone was counted a single time. The chain recombines TRBV7-9 with TRBJ1-4; 8 bases align to TRBD1. Germline V gene data show CDR1 as SEHNR and CDR2 as FQNEAQ (reference sequence). Unmatched junction bases numbered 6, after V lost 4 bases and J lost 8 bases. This CDR3 contains 14 residues. The CDR3 DNA follows: TGTGCCAGCAGCTCCCGGGACAGGTGGGAAAAACTGTTTTTT. The encoded protein is CASSSRDRWEKLFF.

The rearrangement joins TRBV6-5 to TRBJ2-4; a weak D match, TRBD1 (5 bases). There are 14 residues in the CDR3. V was pared by 6 bases and J by 6 bases, with 15 bases between. Germline values: CDR1 MNHEY, CDR2 SVGAGI. CDR3 bases: TGTGCCAGCAGCCCCGAAGGGGTTGGAAACATTCAGTACTTC. It translates to CASSPEGVGNIQYF.

The rearrangement joins TRBV5-6 to TRBJ2-7, with D possibly TRBD2 on 5 matching bases. The CDR3 totals 15 residues. Deletions cut 2 bases from V and 2 bases from J, with 14 bases between. Per the germline V gene, CDR1 is SGHDT and CDR2 is YYEEEE. CDR3 protein: CASSFLLGRAYEQYF. CDR3 nucleotides: TGTGCCAGCAGCTTTTTACTCGGGCGGGCCTACGAGCAGTACTTC.

This clone was counted a few times. The chain couples TRBV5-1 to TRBJ2-3; TRBD2 matches at 11 bases. Germline values: CDR1 SGHRS, CDR2 YFSETQ. CDR3 length equals 18 residues. V lost 0 bases and J lost 7; bases outside the gene matches: 13. CDR3 residues: CASSLGLAGFNQGNTQYF. CDR3 coding DNA: TGCGCCAGCAGCTTGGGACTAGCGGGGTTTAACCAGGGGAATACGCAGTATTTT.

The V and J genes are TRBV27 and TRBJ2-5; D possibly corresponds to TRBD2 (6 bases). With 0 bases removed from V and 9 bases from J, the gap between germline ends came to 14 bases. The germline V gene encodes CDR1 MNHEY and CDR2 SMNVEV (reference sequence). This CDR3 comprises 14 residues. This CDR3 is CASSLSSHSGAQYF. CDR3 nucleotides: TGTGCCAGCAGTTTATCTTCCCACTCGGGGGCCCAGTACTTC.

The chain is built from TRBV11-2 and TRBJ1-2; perhaps TRBD1 as D (6 bases). The CDR3 covers 15 residues. The V gene's germline CDR1 is SGHAT and CDR2 FQNNGV. The V gene lost 5 bases and the J gene lost 4 bases, with 17 bases spanning the gap. The CDR3 coding sequence is TGTGCCAGCAGCCCAGGAGGGGGGGTGGGCTATGGCTACACCTTC. Translating gives CASSPGGGVGYGYTF.

This rearrangement joins TRBV27 to TRBJ2-7, with 8 bases that match TRBD2. The germline CDR1 and CDR2 sequences are MNHEY and SMNVEV (reference sequence). The CDR3 covers 15 residues. V dropped 5 bases and J dropped 0; count of bases not matched to a gene: 6. CDR3 region: CASSQLTSGSYEQYF. The CDR3 DNA is TGTGCCAGCAGTCAATTAACTAGCGGCTCCTACGAGCAGTACTTC.

The gene calls are TRBV4-3 and TRBJ2-3; 14 nucleotides match TRBD2. Trimming cost V 4 bases and J 5 bases; bases outside gene matches: 8. The germline V gene encodes CDR1 LGHNA and CDR2 YSLEER. The CDR3 is made up of 17 amino acids. The CDR3 is CASSLSPGLAGVDTQYF. In DNA form, the CDR3 reads TGCGCCAGCAGCCTCTCGCCGGGACTAGCGGGAGTAGATACGCAGTATTTT.

This clone was picked up many times. The chain links TRBV4-1 to TRBJ2-7; TRBD1 aligns across 7 bases. The CDR3 length is 15 residues. V lost 3 bases to trimming and J lost 5 bases; unmatched junction nucleotides: 10. Looked up from germline, CDR1 is MGHRA and CDR2 is YSYEKL. CDR3 amino acids: CASSHSNRGVHEQYF. Written as DNA, the CDR3 is TGCGCCAGCAGCCATAGTAACAGGGGTGTCCACGAGCAGTACTTC.

The CDR3, as DNA: TGTGCCTCTAGCGGATCCTACAATGAGCAGTTCTTC. It yields the protein CASSGSYNEQFF. V and J are TRBV30 and TRBJ2-1; 7 bases align to TRBD2. CDR1 and CDR2 from the germline V gene are GTSNPN and SVGIG (reference sequence). Trimming took 7 bases from V and 1 from J; bases not matched to a gene: 1. The CDR3 has 12 residues.

The chain recombines TRBV2 with TRBJ2-2; the D is unclear. Germline CDR1 SNHLY, CDR2 FYNNEI. The CDR3 has 9 amino acids. CDR3 coding DNA: TGTGCTTACACCGGGGAGCTGTTTTTT. This gives the protein CAYTGELFF. Complete variable domain (other parts from reference TRBV2 and TRBJ2-2): EPEVTQTPSHQVTQMGQEVILRCVPISNHLYFYWYRQILGQKVEFLVSFYNNEISEKSEIFDDQFSVERPDGSNFTLKIRSTKLEDSAMYFCAYTGELFFGEGSRLTVL.

This chain uses TRBV27 with TRBJ2-3; D is possibly TRBD2 (7 bases). This CDR3 contains 16 residues. V was cut by 6 bases and J by 2 bases, with 18 bases left in between. CDR1 MNHEY and CDR2 SMNVEV come from the germline V gene (reference sequence). This chain's CDR3 is CASSLLRGHPTDTQYF. The CDR3 DNA is TGTGCCAGCAGCCTCTTGCGGGGGCACCCCACAGATACGCAGTATTTT.

The J gene is TRBJ1-5, the V gene TRBV7-9; TRBD1 aligns across 9 bases. CDR3 length equals 14 residues. From germline, CDR1 is SEHNR and CDR2 FQNEAQ (reference sequence). V lost 3 bases and J lost 6; bases outside the gene matches: 3. The CDR3 DNA is TGTGCCAGCAGCTTTACAGGGGGCGGTCAGCCCCAGCATTTT. As protein: CASSFTGGGQPQHF.

The chain recombines TRBV30 with TRBJ2-1; the D gene could be TRBD1 or TRBD2 (5 bases each). The CDR3 loop spans 14 amino acids. Per the germline V gene, CDR1 is GTSNPN and CDR2 is SVGIG (reference sequence). The CDR3: CGVGTENYYNEQFF. In DNA, the CDR3 is TGTGGAGTAGGGACGGAGAACTATTACAATGAGCAGTTCTTC.

The chain couples TRBV11-2 to TRBJ1-2, with a possible D match to TRBD1 (5 bases). Looked up from germline, CDR1 is SGHAT and CDR2 is FQNNGV. The CDR3 has 13 amino acids. V shed 5 bases and J shed 6 bases, with 13 bases lying between them. CDR3 amino acids: CASSQGKVDGYTF. In DNA form, the CDR3 reads TGTGCCAGCAGCCAGGGTAAAGTGGATGGCTACACCTTC. Full variable domain (remainder filled in from reference TRBV11-2 and TRBJ1-2): EAGVAQSPRYKIIEKRQSVAFWCNPISGHATLYWYQQILGQGPKLLIQFQNNGVVDDSQLPKDRFSAERLKGVDSTLKIQPAKLEDSAVYLCASSQGKVDGYTFGSGTRLTVV.

CDR3 in DNA: TGCGCCAGCAGCCAAGAGTGGCGGGAGGCCTCCTACGAGCAGTACTTC. It encodes CASSQEWREASYEQYF. This chain joins TRBV4-3 and TRBJ2-7; 8 bases agree with TRBD2. Germline values: CDR1 LGHNA, CDR2 YSLEER. V lost 0 bases, J lost 0 bases, and 4 bases stayed unmatched. The CDR3 spans 16 residues.

J is TRBJ2-7 and V is TRBV7-9; 8 nucleotides align to TRBD2. With V trimmed by 4 bases and J by 3 bases, 5 bases remained unmatched. CDR3 length: 14 residues. The germline V gene encodes CDR1 SEHNR and CDR2 FQNEAQ (reference sequence). CDR3 region: CASSSAGGVYEQYF. The CDR3 coding sequence is TGTGCCAGCAGCTCGGCGGGGGGAGTCTACGAGCAGTACTTC.

This chain links TRBV5-8 with TRBJ2-2; D unclear. V lost 6 bases, J lost 2 bases, and 11 bases lay in between. This CDR3 region has 14 residues. Germline V lookup: CDR1 SGHTS, CDR2 YDEGEE. The CDR3 coding sequence is TGTGCCAGCAAGGACGAGATTAACACCGGGGAGCTGTTTTTT. Translated, it gives CASKDEINTGELFF.

This clone was recorded at least ten times. The CDR3 DNA sequence: TGTGCCAGCAGCCAAGAAGCGGGGGGGCTTCCTGAGCAGTTCTTC. Amino acids: CASSQEAGGLPEQFF. The chain joins TRBV4-2 to TRBJ2-1; 10 bases line up with TRBD2. The CDR3 runs 15 residues. Per the germline V gene, CDR1 is LGHNA and CDR2 is YNFKEQ. Trimming cost V 0 bases and J 9 bases; bases outside gene matches: 5.

V and J are TRBV6-1 and TRBJ1-2; TRBD1 might be the D (5 bases). The germline CDR1 and CDR2 sequences are MNHNS and SASEGT. CDR3 length: 16 amino acids. V was shortened by 3 bases and J by 4 bases, with 18 bases between the two germline ends. This CDR3 is CASSDLGEQLPYGYTF. Here the CDR3 DNA reads TGTGCCAGCAGTGATTTGGGGGAGCAGCTACCCTATGGCTACACCTTC.

This chain links TRBV2 with TRBJ2-1; TRBD1 is a possible D gene (5 bases). CDR3 length equals 14 residues. The germline CDR1 and CDR2 sequences are SNHLY and FYNNEI. Between the trimmed V and J ends, which lost 4 bases and 4 bases, there was a span of 11 bases. CDR3 amino acids: CASSVWGPYNEQFF. DNA of the CDR3: TGTGCCAGCAGTGTGTGGGGCCCATACAATGAGCAGTTCTTC.

V usage is TRBV5-8 and J usage is TRBJ1-2, with 9 nucleotides matching TRBD1. The CDR3 covers 16 residues. Germline loops: CDR1 SGHTS, CDR2 YDEGEE. After removal of 4 bases from V and 4 bases from J, the junction contained 11 bases not matched to a gene. CDR3 coding DNA: TGTGCCAGCAGCCCACCACAGGGGGCAAGTCCCTATGGCTACACCTTC. Translated: CASSPPQGASPYGYTF.